These 10 T cell receptor beta chains were sequenced from one sample in a study of T cell repertoires in cytomegalovirus infection. TCRdb re-called the reads with MiXCR, one entry per CDR3 protein. The sample holds 200,000 to 300,000 distinct CDR3 sequences; approximately 15% are singletons and the top ten take roughly 9.7%. Sequencing was performed on PBMCs. These TCRs come from a human donor in good health (CMV status not recorded). Some clones in this sample may be carry-over from other donors' samples.

This chain uses TRBV7-6 with TRBJ2-1; 11 bases are a match to TRBD2. CDR3 length equals 19 residues. Germline CDR1 and CDR2: SGHVS and FNYEAQ. V lost 5 bases, J lost 0 bases, and 12 bases stayed unmatched. CDR3 protein: CASSPRVAGGESSYNEQFF. The DNA of the CDR3 is TGTGCCAGCAGCCCGAGGGTAGCGGGAGGGGAGAGCTCCTACAATGAGCAGTTCTTC.

This clonotype was observed a handful of times. This rearrangement joins TRBV28 to TRBJ1-6, with D possibly matching TRBD1 (5 bases). V lost 5 bases and J 5 bases, leaving 13 bases between the germline ends. Germline CDR1 and CDR2: MDHEN and SYDVKM. The CDR3 spans 15 residues. The CDR3: CASSTQGVDNSPLHF. CDR3 sequence (DNA): TGTGCCAGCAGTACCCAGGGCGTCGATAATTCACCCCTCCACTTT.

This clonotype was counted many times. The V and J genes are TRBV7-2 and TRBJ2-7, with D perhaps TRBD2 (6 bases). Per the germline V gene, CDR1 is SGHTA and CDR2 is FQGNSA. Trimming removed 5 bases at V and 4 bases at J, with 21 bases between. This CDR3 contains 16 residues. CDR3 sequence reads: CASSLDLGGVPYEQYF. DNA for the CDR3: TGTGCCAGCAGCCTGGATTTGGGGGGAGTACCTTACGAGCAGTACTTC.

The sample holds a few counts of this clonotype. The J gene is TRBJ2-5, the V gene TRBV20-1; weak D call: TRBD2 (6 bases). Per the germline V gene, CDR1 is DFQATT and CDR2 is SNEGSKA (reference sequence). CDR3 length: 13 residues. Trimming left V 1 base short and J 5 bases short, with 11 bases between. CDR3 amino acids: CSARVSGEETQYF. CDR3 coding DNA: TGCAGTGCTAGAGTGTCGGGGGAGGAGACCCAGTACTTC.

This clonotype occurred a few times. The chain's CDR3 is CASSPGEKETQYF. In DNA form, the CDR3 reads TGTGCCAGCTCACCAGGGGAGAAGGAGACCCAGTACTTC. The chain couples TRBV18 to TRBJ2-5, with D tentatively TRBD2 (5 bases). There are 13 residues in the CDR3. Between the trimmed V and J ends, which lost 2 bases and 5 bases, there was a span of 9 bases. CDR1 and CDR2 (germline): KGHSH, LQKENI.

The V and J genes are TRBV6-5 and TRBJ1-1; tentatively, D is TRBD1 (6 bases). Deletions cut 5 bases from V and 3 bases from J, with 13 bases between. The CDR3 runs to 14 residues. Germline V gene sequence: CDR1 MNHEY, CDR2 SVGAGI. DNA of the CDR3: TGTGCCAGCAGTCCCCGCAGGGGTTACACTGAAGCTTTCTTT. Residues: CASSPRRGYTEAFF.

This clonotype was counted ten times or more. The rearrangement uses TRBV7-2 and TRBJ1-1, with 7 bases aligning to TRBD1. Per germline, CDR1 SGHTA and CDR2 FQGNSA. Trimming at V came to 3 bases and at J to 1 base, leaving 5 bases not matched to a gene. The CDR3 sequence is 15 residues long. The CDR3, as DNA: TGTGCCAGCAGCTTGACAGGGTTAGGGAACACTGAAGCTTTCTTT. As protein: CASSLTGLGNTEAFF. The full variable domain, completed using reference TRBV7-2 and TRBJ1-1, is GAGVSQSPSNKVTEKGKDVELRCDPISGHTALYWYRQSLGQGLEFLIYFQGNSAPDKSGLPSDRFSAERTGGSVSTLTIQRTQQEDSAVYLCASSLTGLGNTEAFFGQGTRLTVV.

The gene calls are TRBV7-9 and TRBJ2-1; possibly TRBD1 for D (5 bases). CDR3 length equals 14 residues. Trimming pared 5 bases from V and 8 bases from J, leaving 16 bases between. Germline loops: CDR1 SEHNR, CDR2 FQNEAQ (reference sequence). The CDR3 protein is CASSPNLRVDEQFF. The CDR3 nucleotides are TGTGCCAGCAGCCCGAACCTCAGGGTCGATGAGCAGTTCTTC.

There are a few counts of this clonotype. The rearrangement joins TRBV7-2 to TRBJ1-3; tentative D call: TRBD1 (5 bases). The CDR3 consists of 14 residues. Per the germline V gene, CDR1 is SGHTA and CDR2 is FQGNSA. Trimming left V 5 bases short and J 8 bases short, with 16 bases between. The CDR3 reads CASSPSGGRDTIYF. CDR3 nucleotide sequence: TGTGCCAGCAGCCCATCGGGGGGTCGGGACACCATATATTTT. Filled out from reference TRBV7-2 and TRBJ1-3, the complete variable domain reads GAGVSQSPSNKVTEKGKDVELRCDPISGHTALYWYRQSLGQGLEFLIYFQGNSAPDKSGLPSDRFSAERTGGSVSTLTIQRTQQEDSAVYLCASSPSGGRDTIYFGEGSWLTVV.

There are many counts of this clonotype. The CDR3 bases are TGTGCCAGCAGTGAGATCACAGGGATCGCTGAAGCTTTCTTT. Encoded protein: CASSEITGIAEAFF. This chain uses TRBV6-6 with TRBJ1-1; tentatively, D is TRBD1 (6 bases). With 5 bases removed from V and 6 bases from J, the gap between germline ends came to 16 bases. Germline CDR1 and CDR2: MNHNY and SVGAGI (reference sequence). The CDR3 totals 14 residues.